This T cell receptor beta chain originates from a study of T cells in Graves' hyperthyroidism and ophthalmopathy. Amplified regions were TCR beta CDR3 sequences from RNA transcripts. During a first-round RT-PCR of the TCR CDR3, the HTBI primer set was used. TCRdb analysed the multiplex PCR reads with MiXCR anew, one entry per CDR3 protein. The sample has more than 550,000 distinct CDR3 sequences, around a sixth seen once. Losses at the gene ends were 4 bases for V and 2 bases for J; bases not matched to a gene: 6. The germline V gene encodes CDR1 PRHDT and CDR2 FYEKMQ (reference sequence). This CDR3 is 15 amino acids long.

The V call is TRBV13, the J call TRBJ2-5, with 8 bases lining up with TRBD1. This clonotype originated in a woman between 50 and 59 years old with Graves' hyperthyroidism that later progressed to Graves' ophthalmopathy. The sequenced sample consisted of blood. The DNA of the CDR3 is TGTGCCAGCAGCTCCACCGACAGGGGACAAGAGACCCAGTACTTC. Protein sequence: CASSSTDRGQETQYF.